Sequencing of this T cell receptor beta chain was carried out in a study of CD8 T cells in ankylosing spondylitis. General study findings and limits: Reportedly, significant enrichment of disease-linked clones occurred in matched ankylosing spondylitis synovial fluid. Seemingly distinctive of ankylosing spondylitis blood was a TCR beta motif formed by eight highly homologous variants.

This clonotype was detected ten times or more. The antigen is unknown. Germline-derived CDR1 and CDR2 are MNHNS and SASEGT. CDR3 length: 14 residues. With 3 bases removed from V and 6 bases from J, the gap between germline ends came to 12 bases. TCRdb redid the calling of the 5' RACE reads with MiXCR, one entry per CDR3 protein. The data contain approximately 400,000 distinct CDR3 sequences, 25% to 30% of them seen just once; the ten biggest clones take up under 0.9%. The sequence was obtained from a male donor with ankylosing spondylitis. This chain joins TRBV6-1 and TRBJ1-5; D might be TRBD1 (5 bases). Specimen: blood, either unsorted or a sorted T cell fraction (not recorded which). In nucleotides, the CDR3 is TGTGCCAGCAGTGAGGTAGGGGTCGTTCAGCCCCAGCATTTT. Translating gives CASSEVGVVQPQHF.